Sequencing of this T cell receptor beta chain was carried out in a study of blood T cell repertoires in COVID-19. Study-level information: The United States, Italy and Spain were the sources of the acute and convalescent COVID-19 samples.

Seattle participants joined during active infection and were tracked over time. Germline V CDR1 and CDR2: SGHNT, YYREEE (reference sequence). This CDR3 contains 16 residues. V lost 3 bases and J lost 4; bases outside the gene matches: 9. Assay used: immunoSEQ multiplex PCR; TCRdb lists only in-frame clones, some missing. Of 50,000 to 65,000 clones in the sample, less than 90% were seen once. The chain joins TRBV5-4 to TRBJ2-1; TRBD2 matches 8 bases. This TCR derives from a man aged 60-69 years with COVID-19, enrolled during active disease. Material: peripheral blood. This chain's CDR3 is CASSSQSGGTYNEQFF. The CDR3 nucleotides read TGTGCCAGCAGCTCGCAGTCGGGGGGGACTTACAATGAGCAGTTCTTC.